This T cell receptor beta chain was found in a study of T cell responses to AZD1222 COVID-19 vaccine. Study findings and constraints: Regions 160-218 and 743-854 held dominance among vaccine-associated CD4 TCRs, which spanned spike. Donors were mostly white British, more females; clonal diversity possibly underestimated. The study found Spike-specific TCR breadth and depth rose after two AZD1222 doses.

Worth noting for this clone: Its antigen is undetermined.

Sequencing was performed with immunoSEQ multiplex PCR; in TCRdb, only in-frame clones are kept and a portion is missing. The repertoire includes 110,000 or so clones, about 91% of them detected once, and 6.5% sits in the top ten. CDR1 is MGHRA, CDR2 YSYEKL, per germline. The V gene lost 1 base and the J gene lost 4 bases, with 5 bases spanning the gap. This CDR3 is built from 13 residues. V usage is TRBV4-1 and J usage is TRBJ2-1; no firm D call. This sample comprised peripheral blood, obtained 28 days after the second AZD1222 dose. This receptor was obtained from an adult who received the AZD1222 COVID-19 vaccine. CDR3 amino acids: CASSQGQYNEQFF. The CDR3 region has the DNA TGCGCCAGCAGCCAAGGGCAGTACAATGAGCAGTTCTTC.